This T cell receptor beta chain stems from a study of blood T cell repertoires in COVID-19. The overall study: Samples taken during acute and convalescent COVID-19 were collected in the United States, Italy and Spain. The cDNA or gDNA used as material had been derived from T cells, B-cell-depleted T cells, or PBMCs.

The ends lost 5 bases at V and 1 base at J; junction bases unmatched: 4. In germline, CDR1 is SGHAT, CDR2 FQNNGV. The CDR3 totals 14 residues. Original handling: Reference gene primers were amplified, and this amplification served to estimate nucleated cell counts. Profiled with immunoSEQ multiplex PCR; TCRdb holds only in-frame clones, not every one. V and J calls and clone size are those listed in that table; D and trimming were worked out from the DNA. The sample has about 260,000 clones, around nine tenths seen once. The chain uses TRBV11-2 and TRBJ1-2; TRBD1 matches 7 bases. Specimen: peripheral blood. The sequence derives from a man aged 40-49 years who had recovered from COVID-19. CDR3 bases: TGTGCCAGCAGCCCGGGGACAGTTAACTATGGCTACACCTTC. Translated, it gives CASSPGTVNYGYTF.